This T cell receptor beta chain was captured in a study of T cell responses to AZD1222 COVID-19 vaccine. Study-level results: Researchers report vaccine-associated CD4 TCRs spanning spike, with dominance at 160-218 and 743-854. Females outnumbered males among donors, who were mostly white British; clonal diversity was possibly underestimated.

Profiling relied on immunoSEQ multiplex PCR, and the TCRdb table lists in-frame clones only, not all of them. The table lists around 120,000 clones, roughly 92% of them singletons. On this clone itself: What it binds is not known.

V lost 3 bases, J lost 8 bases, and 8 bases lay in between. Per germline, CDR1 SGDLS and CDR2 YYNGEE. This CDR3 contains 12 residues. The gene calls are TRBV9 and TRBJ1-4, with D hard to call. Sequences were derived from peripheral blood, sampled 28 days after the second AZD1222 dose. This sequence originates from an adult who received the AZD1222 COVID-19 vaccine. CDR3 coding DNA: TGTGCCAGCAGCGCAGGAGGGGAAAAACTGTTTTTT. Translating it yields CASSAGGEKLFF.